These 20 T cell receptor beta chains were sequenced from one sample in a study of regulatory dendritic cells for organ transplantation. These receptors' antigens are unknown. The data were produced by immunoSEQ multiplex PCR, yet TCRdb's version contains in-frame clones alone and is incomplete. The sample consists of about 18,000 clones, approximately 79% of them appearing once. Allogeneic regulatory or mature dendritic cells were co-cultured for less than six days with CFSE-labeled sorted T cells at 1:10. Sequenced: memory CD4+ T cells from blood cultured with regulatory dendritic cells. Described subset: CD45RO+ memory T cells. Receptor source: a human donor in good health.

The chain couples TRBV9 to TRBJ1-4; no clear D. Per the germline V gene, CDR1 is SGDLS and CDR2 is YYNGEE. The CDR3 totals 14 residues. Between the trimmed V and J ends, which lost 6 bases and 6 bases, there was a span of 15 bases. CDR3 region: CASTPPGNDEKLFF. The CDR3 DNA reads as TGTGCCAGCACCCCTCCGGGGAATGATGAAAAACTGTTTTTT. Variable domain in full (rest from reference TRBV9 and TRBJ1-4): DSGVTQTPKHLITATGQRVTLRCSPRSGDLSVYWYQQSLDQGLQFLIQYYNGEERAKGNILERFSAQQFPDLHSELNLSSLELGDSALYFCASTPPGNDEKLFFGSGTQLSVL.

This clone appeared once. The chain joins TRBV5-1 to TRBJ2-5; possibly TRBD2 for D (6 bases). Germline lookup yields CDR1 SGHRS and CDR2 YFSETQ. The CDR3 has 15 amino acids. V lost 4 bases and J lost 5, with 18 bases in between. The CDR3 here is CASSGSGRGRETQYF. For the CDR3, the DNA is TGCGCCAGCAGCGGTTCGGGGCGGGGCCGGGAGACCCAGTACTTC. Filled out from reference TRBV5-1 and TRBJ2-5, the complete variable domain reads KAGVTQTPRYLIKTRGQQVTLSCSPISGHRSVSWYQQTPGQGLQFLFEYFSETQRNKGNFPGRFSGRQFSNSRSEMNVSTLELGDSALYLCASSGSGRGRETQYFGPGTRLLVL.

This chain uses TRBV7-3 with TRBJ1-1, with D possibly matching TRBD1 (6 bases). V was cut by 4 bases and J by 8 bases, with 23 bases left in between. The CDR3 extends over 16 amino acids. Germline V gene sequence: CDR1 SGHTA, CDR2 FQGTGA. CDR3 DNA: TGTGCCAGCAGCTCTTCGGGGTACGGGGGCGGGCAAGAAGCTTTCTTT. This gives the protein CASSSSGYGGGQEAFF.

The chain joins TRBV9 to TRBJ2-1; 9 nucleotides agree with TRBD2. Germline CDR1 and CDR2: SGDLS and YYNGEE. The CDR3 totals 16 residues. With V trimmed by 0 bases and J by 4 bases, 5 bases remained unmatched. The CDR3 DNA follows: TGTGCCAGCAGCGTAGATGGGACTAGCAAGTACAATGAGCAGTTCTTC. The encoded protein is CASSVDGTSKYNEQFF.

This rearrangement joins TRBV5-4 to TRBJ2-1, with D maybe TRBD1 (6 bases). The germline V gene encodes CDR1 SGHNT and CDR2 YYREEE (reference sequence). The CDR3 contains 11 residues. The ends were cut back, 2 bases at V and 10 bases at J, with 7 bases in the middle. CDR3 nucleotides: TGTGCCAGCAGCTTTACAGGGGAGCAGTTCTTC. It codes for CASSFTGEQFF.

The chain uses TRBV6-1 and TRBJ1-1; 7 bases map to TRBD1. The CDR3 is 13 amino acids. CDR1 and CDR2 from the germline V gene are MNHNS and SASEGT. The ends lost 0 bases at V and 9 bases at J; junction bases unmatched: 4. This CDR3 reads CASSEAETGQAFF. Here the CDR3 DNA reads TGTGCCAGCAGTGAAGCGGAGACAGGGCAAGCTTTCTTT.

This CDR3 reads CASSAISGGPNNEQFF. The CDR3 DNA sequence: TGTGCCAGCAGCGCAATTAGCGGGGGCCCTAACAATGAGCAGTTCTTC. The rearrangement links TRBV27 to TRBJ2-1; 9 nucleotides line up with TRBD2. This CDR3 comprises 16 residues. V shed 6 bases and J 5 bases; nucleotides not matched to a gene: 11. The germline V gene encodes CDR1 MNHEY and CDR2 SMNVEV (reference sequence).

V is TRBV18 and J is TRBJ2-7, with a tentative D call TRBD2 (5 bases). Per the germline V gene, CDR1 is KGHSH and CDR2 is LQKENI. The CDR3 contains 15 residues. With 3 bases removed from V and 2 bases from J, the gap between germline ends came to 14 bases. CDR3 sequence (DNA): TGTGCCAGCTCACCCGACCGCAGCGGTCCCTACGAGCAGTACTTC. Translation: CASSPDRSGPYEQYF.

The chain joins TRBV9 to TRBJ1-3; unclear D gene. The CDR3 has 13 residues. CDR1 and CDR2 from the germline V gene are SGDLS and YYNGEE. Trimming shortened V by 4 bases and J by 7 bases, and 12 bases separated the two germline ends. CDR3 nucleotide sequence: TGTGCCAGCAGCTACGACAATGGTAACACCATATATTTT. Translation gives CASSYDNGNTIYF.

The genes are TRBV6-1 and TRBJ1-2; maybe TRBD1 (5 bases). There are 13 residues in the CDR3. CDR1 is MNHNS and CDR2 is SASEGT in the germline V gene. With 10 bases removed from V and 8 bases from J, the gap between germline ends came to 20 bases. The CDR3 nucleotides are TGTGCCACCCTAATGTCGGGGCGAGGGGGCTACACCTTC. Residues: CATLMSGRGGYTF.

This clone appeared a few times. This chain joins TRBV6-5 and TRBJ1-1, with D possibly matching TRBD1 (5 bases). Looked up from germline, CDR1 is MNHEY and CDR2 is SVGAGI. The V end lost 4 bases, the J end lost 8 bases, and 11 bases lay between the germline ends. The CDR3 consists of 12 residues. Here the CDR3 reads CASSLRGREAFF. CDR3 coding DNA: TGTGCCAGCAGTTTACGGGGCAGGGAAGCTTTCTTT.

The genes are TRBV2 and TRBJ2-5; D might be TRBD1 or TRBD2, each matching 6 bases. CDR3 length equals 15 residues. Per the germline V gene, CDR1 is SNHLY and CDR2 is FYNNEI. V was trimmed by 1 base and J by 7 bases, leaving 16 bases between them. The CDR3, as DNA: TGTGCCAGCAGTGAAGAGGGGGGCCCTTTAAGGACCCAGTACTTC. Translating gives CASSEEGGPLRTQYF.

The V and J genes are TRBV27 and TRBJ2-5; D gene uncertain. The V end lost 5 bases, the J end lost 2 bases, and 21 bases lay between the germline ends. Germline V CDR1 and CDR2: MNHEY, SMNVEV (reference sequence). The CDR3 contains 17 residues. The DNA of the CDR3 is TGTGCCAGCAGTACAACCCGTCCAGGCCCGAATCAAGAGACCCAGTACTTC. This codes for CASSTTRPGPNQETQYF.

The chain combines TRBV6-5 with TRBJ1-2; the D gene is possibly TRBD1 (5 bases). Trimming stripped 7 bases from V and 2 bases from J, with 17 bases between. CDR3 size: 15 residues. The germline V gene has CDR1 MNHEY and CDR2 SVGAGI. The chain's CDR3 is CASNSQGGGNYGYTF. CDR3 coding DNA: TGTGCCAGCAATTCCCAGGGCGGAGGGAACTATGGCTACACCTTC.

This chain uses TRBV2 with TRBJ1-6; possible D gene TRBD1, 6 bases. This CDR3 has 15 amino acids. V was clipped by 6 bases and J by 4 bases, with 13 bases between them. In germline, CDR1 is SNHLY, CDR2 FYNNEI. The CDR3 nucleotides are TGTGCCAGCAGCAGTACAGGGATTTATAATTCACCCCTCCACTTT. This encodes CASSSTGIYNSPLHF.

The V call is TRBV14, the J call TRBJ2-7; TRBD2 matches 12 bases. V trimming: 0 bases; J trimming: 4 bases; junction bases outside the gene matches: 1. Germline V gives CDR1 SGHDN, CDR2 FVKESK. The CDR3 is 15 residues long. This chain's CDR3 is CASSQELAGGYEQYF. The CDR3 DNA is TGTGCCAGCAGCCAAGAACTAGCGGGAGGTTACGAGCAGTACTTC.

The rearrangement uses TRBV9 and TRBJ2-7, with a tentative D call TRBD2 (6 bases). CDR1 and CDR2 from the germline V gene are SGDLS and YYNGEE. Trimming removed 4 bases at V and 6 bases at J, with 17 bases between. The CDR3 has 14 residues. This chain's CDR3 is CASSIGTLGSEQYF. The CDR3 nucleotides are TGTGCCAGCAGCATCGGGACTTTAGGCTCCGAGCAGTACTTC.

The chain links TRBV6-1 to TRBJ2-1; the match to TRBD2 covers 10 bases. The junction had 3 bases not matched to a gene; V was cut back by 7 bases and J by 6 bases. The germline V gene has CDR1 MNHNS and CDR2 SASEGT. This CDR3 is 13 amino acids long. The CDR3 nucleotides read TGTGCCAGCATGGGACTAGCGCGCAATGAGCAGTTCTTC. Its protein is CASMGLARNEQFF.

The chain links TRBV7-2 to TRBJ2-1; D is ambiguous. Germline CDR1 reads SGHTA; CDR2 reads FQGNSA. The CDR3 length is 11 residues. Trimming shortened V by 3 bases and J by 6 bases, and 3 bases separated the two germline ends. CDR3 sequence (DNA): TGTGCCAGCAGCTTTTCCAATGAGCAGTTCTTC. Translating it yields CASSFSNEQFF.

The CDR3 spells CASSEGQGPNSPLHF. The CDR3, as DNA: TGCGCCAGCAGCGAGGGACAGGGTCCGAATTCACCCCTCCACTTT. The genes are TRBV5-1 and TRBJ1-6; the match to TRBD1 covers 9 bases. Germline V CDR1 and CDR2: SGHRS, YFSETQ. V gave up 4 bases and J gave up 7 bases; unmatched junction bases: 6. The CDR3 totals 15 residues.